This T cell receptor beta chain is drawn from a study of OX40 agonist ivuxolimab in advanced cancers. About the study: Partial responses occurred in three patients (one hepatocellular carcinoma, two cutaneous melanoma).

Study-wide findings and caveats: Partial responders dosed at 0.1-3.0 mg/kg displayed clonal expansion ranking among the lowest. Researchers report that CD8+ T cells had, on average, more expanded clones than CD4+.

Profiling relied on immunoSEQ multiplex PCR, and the TCRdb table lists in-frame clones only, not all of them. The profile covers some 69,000 clones, with 88% appearing a single time and roughly 3% taken by the ten largest. Comments on this clone: The antigen remains undetermined.

With V trimmed by 2 bases and J by 7 bases, 10 bases remained unmatched. Germline V gives CDR1 SGDLS, CDR2 YYNGEE. The CDR3 has 17 residues. The J gene is TRBJ2-1, the V gene TRBV9; 12 bases are a match to TRBD2. The receptor was derived from an adult with an advanced solid tumor such as melanoma, head and neck, liver or kidney cancer. Sample: CD4+ or CD8+ T cells sorted from blood, taken in a trial of the OX40 agonist ivuxolimab. The CDR3 reads CASSVGLAGYRENEQFF. The CDR3 region has the DNA TGTGCCAGCAGCGTCGGACTAGCGGGATATCGGGAGAATGAGCAGTTCTTC.